This T cell receptor beta chain was obtained from a study of T-cell memory formation after mild COVID-19. Study-wide results and caveats: The CD4+ clones that contracted clustered mainly within CM and EM, and the CD8+ clones concentrated in EMRA. Clones shrinking between day 15 and 85 showed a balanced CD4/CD8 split, and those that grew later tilted toward CD4+.

CDR1 MNHNS and CDR2 SASEGT come from the germline V gene. CDR3 size: 13 residues. V lost 2 bases and J lost 7, with 12 bases in between. TCRdb re-called the 5' RACE reads with MiXCR, one entry per CDR3 protein. The data hold about 350,000 distinct CDR3 sequences, with roughly 15% observed a single time. Details on this clonotype: Its antigen is currently unknown.

Specimen: PBMCs or a T cell subset sorted from them (not recorded which). The chain carries TRBV6-1 and TRBJ2-7; D may correspond to TRBD1 or TRBD2 (6 bases each). This clonotype was obtained from a man between 18 and 29 years old who had mild COVID-19 (a few samples of this study predate the infection). Cell type and time point are not known. CDR3 loop: CASSEYQGREQYV. The CDR3 DNA is TGTGCCAGCAGTGAATACCAGGGGAGGGAGCAGTACGTC.